One sample yielded the 21 T cell receptor beta chains listed below, sequenced in a study of shared clonotypes between healthy human individuals. Sequencing was performed with immunoSEQ multiplex PCR; in TCRdb, only in-frame clones are kept and a portion is missing. The sample holds around 690,000 clones, less than 95% seen once. Sample: memory CD8+ T cells from PBMCs. Stated subset: CD45RO+ cells pooled with CCR7-negative TemRA cells. These receptors all stem from a man younger than 30 in good health. Some clones in this sample may be carry-over from other donors' samples.

V is TRBV27 and J is TRBJ2-5; TRBD1 is a possible D gene (5 bases). CDR1 is MNHEY, CDR2 SMNVEV, per germline (reference sequence). CDR3 size: 14 residues. V dropped 5 bases and J dropped 1 base, with 11 bases sitting between them. CDR3 in amino acids: CASSRQNFQETQYF. The CDR3 nucleotides read TGTGCCAGCAGTCGACAGAACTTCCAAGAGACCCAGTACTTC.

The chain carries TRBV28 and TRBJ1-2; D is ambiguous. This CDR3 has 15 residues. Looked up from germline, CDR1 is MDHEN and CDR2 is SYDVKM. V was clipped by 6 bases and J by 8 bases, with 22 bases between them. The CDR3 reads CASSAQPDIHEGYTF. The CDR3 DNA follows: TGTGCCAGCAGCGCACAGCCCGACATCCACGAAGGCTACACCTTC.

CDR3 DNA sequence: TGTGCCAGCAGCGGTCATCACACCCAAGAGACCCAGTACTTC. Protein sequence: CASSGHHTQETQYF. The chain recombines TRBV9 with TRBJ2-5; D call uncertain. CDR1 is SGDLS and CDR2 is YYNGEE in the germline V gene. V dropped 3 bases and J dropped 1 base, with 10 bases sitting between them. This CDR3 comprises 14 residues.

The V call is TRBV7-9, the J call TRBJ2-3; 9 bases agree with TRBD2. CDR1 and CDR2 from the germline V gene are SEHNR and FQNEAQ (reference sequence). This CDR3 is 17 amino acids long. V was pared by 4 bases and J by 4 bases, with 12 bases of the junction left unmatched. CDR3 bases: TGTGCCAGCAGCTCCCGACTAGCGGATTCAATTCCAGATACGCAGTATTTT. Protein: CASSSRLADSIPDTQYF.

The rearrangement links TRBV14 to TRBJ1-2; D might be TRBD1 (5 bases). Looked up from germline, CDR1 is SGHDN and CDR2 is FVKESK. The V end lost 0 bases, the J end lost 7 bases, and 15 bases lay between the germline ends. The CDR3 has 15 amino acids. CDR3 in amino acids: CASSQDLGGVVGYTF. CDR3 bases: TGTGCCAGCAGCCAAGATCTGGGGGGTGTGGTTGGCTACACCTTC.

J is TRBJ2-1 and V is TRBV28, with a tentative D call TRBD2 (6 bases). Germline V gene sequence: CDR1 MDHEN, CDR2 SYDVKM. CDR3 length: 16 amino acids. V was shortened by 3 bases and J by 10 bases, with 22 bases between the two germline ends. CDR3 DNA sequence: TGTGCCAGCAGTTTCTTCGGCGGGCGATCGGGGGAGGAGCAGTTCTTC. It encodes CASSFFGGRSGEEQFF.

The chain uses TRBV27 and TRBJ2-1; 10 nucleotides match TRBD2. Trimming at V came to 6 bases and at J to 5 bases, leaving 7 bases not matched to a gene. The CDR3 consists of 15 residues. The V gene's germline CDR1 is MNHEY and CDR2 SMNVEV (reference sequence). The CDR3 bases are TGTGCCAGCAGACGGGGAACTAGCGGGGACAATGAGCAGTTCTTC. Translated, it gives CASRRGTSGDNEQFF.

The chain joins TRBV6-1 to TRBJ1-5; 11 bases map to TRBD1. Germline V gene lookup returns CDR1 MNHNS and CDR2 SASEGT. This CDR3 is 13 amino acids long. J was trimmed by 9 bases and V by 11 bases; bases with no gene match: 9. CDR3 sequence: CAACRDRGSPQHF. For the CDR3, the DNA is TGTGCCGCGTGCCGGGACAGGGGGTCGCCCCAGCATTTT.

The CDR3 here is CASSWIQGAVGYTF. For the CDR3, the DNA is TGTGCCAGCAGCTGGATACAGGGGGCAGTTGGCTACACCTTC. V and J are TRBV5-8 and TRBJ1-2, with 9 bases that match TRBD1. Germline CDR1 SGHTS, CDR2 YDEGEE. V shed 3 bases and J 7 bases; nucleotides not matched to a gene: 7. The CDR3 has 14 residues.

The rearrangement links TRBV6-4 to TRBJ2-1; the D is unclear. The CDR3 length is 15 residues. V lost 6 bases and J 7 bases, leaving 19 bases between the germline ends. Germline V gene data show CDR1 as MRHNA and CDR2 as SNTAGT. The CDR3 bases are TGTGCCAGCAGCGCTACCGGCAGTACAAGAAATGAGCAGTTCTTC. Its protein is CASSATGSTRNEQFF.

CDR3 in amino acids: CASSWGEGSYEQYF. The CDR3 DNA follows: TGTGCCAGCAGCTGGGGGGAGGGGAGCTACGAGCAGTACTTC. The chain recombines TRBV11-2 with TRBJ2-7, with 7 bases identical to TRBD2. There are 14 residues in the CDR3. The V and J ends lost 4 bases and 3 bases, in that order; junction bases with no gene match: 6. From germline, CDR1 is SGHAT and CDR2 FQNNGV.

The V call is TRBV27, the J call TRBJ2-3, with D perhaps matching TRBD1 (6 bases). The germline V gene encodes CDR1 MNHEY and CDR2 SMNVEV (reference sequence). The CDR3 consists of 15 residues. The germline V and J ends were trimmed by 4 bases and 3 bases, with 14 bases remaining between them. The CDR3 nucleotides are TGTGCCAGCAGTTCTCCGCCCCAGGGGACAGATACGCAGTATTTT. This translates into CASSSPPQGTDTQYF.

The J gene is TRBJ1-1, the V gene TRBV18; D is possibly TRBD1 (5 bases). CDR1 is KGHSH and CDR2 is LQKENI in the germline V gene. There are 14 residues in the CDR3. The ends were cut back, 4 bases at V and 11 bases at J, with 20 bases in the middle. In DNA, the CDR3 is TGTGCCAGCTCACTGACTTTAGGGACCCGGGAGGCTTTCTTT. It translates to CASSLTLGTREAFF.

This rearrangement joins TRBV27 to TRBJ2-5; either TRBD1 or TRBD2 may fit D (5 bases each). V was pared by 5 bases and J by 5 bases, with 12 bases between. Germline V gene lookup returns CDR1 MNHEY and CDR2 SMNVEV (reference sequence). The CDR3 is made up of 13 amino acids. CDR3 sequence: CASSPLWGETQYF. CDR3 coding DNA: TGTGCCAGCAGTCCCCTCTGGGGGGAGACCCAGTACTTC.

The rearrangement uses TRBV6-1 and TRBJ1-1; a weak D match, TRBD1 (5 bases). CDR3 length: 10 amino acids. The V and J ends lost 8 bases and 7 bases respectively, with 8 bases between them. The germline CDR1 and CDR2 sequences are MNHNS and SASEGT. CDR3 sequence reads: CASGDFEAFF. CDR3 sequence (DNA): TGTGCCAGCGGGGACTTTGAAGCTTTCTTT.

The genes are TRBV5-4 and TRBJ2-1, with 14 bases identical to TRBD2. The CDR3 spans 17 residues. The V gene's germline CDR1 is SGHNT and CDR2 YYREEE (reference sequence). J lost 5 bases, V lost 4 bases, and 8 bases had no gene match. The CDR3 region has the DNA TGTGCCAGCAGCAATCCGGGACTAGCGGGGGCTAACAATGAGCAGTTCTTC. As protein: CASSNPGLAGANNEQFF.

In regard to this clone: Distinct nucleotide sequences in the sample also encode this CDR3. The chain has TRBV19 and TRBJ2-6; D gene ambiguous. Germline V CDR1 and CDR2: LNHDA, SQIVND (reference sequence). The CDR3 sequence is 15 residues long. The V end was cut by 1 base, the J end by 1 base, with 5 bases between. The CDR3, as DNA: TGTGCCAGTAGTATAGGTTTTTCTGGGGCCAACGTCCTGACTTTC. It is translated as CASSIGFSGANVLTF.

The chain couples TRBV6-5 to TRBJ1-1, with 9 bases that match TRBD1. The germline CDR1 and CDR2 sequences are MNHEY and SVGAGI. Germline trimming cut 5 bases from V and 1 base from J; bases unmatched to any gene: 2. This CDR3 spans 14 amino acids. The CDR3 region has the DNA TGTGCCAGCAGTGTGGACAGGGGGAACACTGAAGCTTTCTTT. It codes for CASSVDRGNTEAFF.

This rearrangement joins TRBV7-6 to TRBJ1-1, with TRBD1 identical over 8 bases. V gave up 4 bases and J gave up 1 base; unmatched junction bases: 8. The germline V gene encodes CDR1 SGHVS and CDR2 FNYEAQ. The length of the CDR3 is 16 residues. The CDR3 protein is CASSWIQGEKNTEAFF. The CDR3 bases are TGTGCCAGCAGCTGGATACAGGGGGAAAAGAACACTGAAGCTTTCTTT.

A remark on this clone: Other DNA sequences from this sample encode an identical CDR3 as well. The V gene is TRBV5-1, the J gene TRBJ2-2; D remains unclear. Per the germline V gene, CDR1 is SGHRS and CDR2 is YFSETQ. This CDR3 is 12 amino acids long. The ends were cut back, 3 bases at V and 2 bases at J, with 2 bases in the middle. In DNA, the CDR3 is TGCGCCAGCAGCTCCAACACCGGGGAGCTGTTTTTT. Its translation: CASSSNTGELFF.

The chain links TRBV9 to TRBJ2-1, with unresolved D. V lost 4 bases to trimming and J lost 4 bases, with 9 bases between them. The CDR3 is made up of 13 amino acids. Germline CDR1 reads SGDLS; CDR2 reads YYNGEE. CDR3 loop: CASSPRSYNEQFF. Written as DNA, the CDR3 is TGTGCCAGCAGCCCCCGATCATACAATGAGCAGTTCTTC.